The 6 T cell receptor beta chains in this list originate from one sample, sequenced in a study of T cell responses to AZD1222 COVID-19 vaccine. Profiled with immunoSEQ multiplex PCR; TCRdb holds only in-frame clones, not every one. The sample holds about 150,000 clones, over 75% seen once. The material was peripheral blood, obtained on day 0 of AZD1222 vaccination. All receptors derive from an adult in good health.

This chain links TRBV30 with TRBJ2-3; a weak D match, TRBD1 (7 bases). V was trimmed by 1 base and J by 2 bases, leaving 16 bases between them. From germline, CDR1 is GTSNPN and CDR2 SVGIG (reference sequence). The CDR3 length is 16 residues. CDR3 amino acids: CAWSASAGGSTDTQYF. The CDR3 coding sequence is TGTGCCTGGAGTGCGTCCGCAGGGGGGTCCACAGATACGCAGTATTTT.

This clone was found a few times. The chain employs TRBV11-2 and TRBJ2-7; 7 bases are a match to TRBD1. Germline CDR1 SGHAT, CDR2 FQNNGV. J was trimmed by 3 bases and V by 5 bases; bases with no gene match: 4. The CDR3 covers 13 residues. Written as DNA, the CDR3 is TGTGCCAGCAGCGGGGACAGCTACTACGAGCAGTACTTC. It translates to CASSGDSYYEQYF. Looking up the rest from reference TRBV11-2 and TRBJ2-7 gives the full variable domain: EAGVAQSPRYKIIEKRQSVAFWCNPISGHATLYWYQQILGQGPKLLIQFQNNGVVDDSQLPKDRFSAERLKGVDSTLKIQPAKLEDSAVYLCASSGDSYYEQYFGPGTRLTVT.

The V and J genes are TRBV2 and TRBJ2-7; possibly TRBD1 for D (5 bases). Germline V gene data show CDR1 as SNHLY and CDR2 as FYNNEI. The CDR3 is made up of 13 amino acids. The V end lost 7 bases, the J end lost 3 bases, and 13 bases lay between the germline ends. The CDR3: CASMPSGIYEQYF. CDR3 nucleotides: TGTGCCAGCATGCCGTCAGGGATCTACGAGCAGTACTTC.

The rearrangement joins TRBV6-5 to TRBJ2-7; no clear D. The germline V gene has CDR1 MNHEY and CDR2 SVGAGI. The CDR3 is 15 amino acids. V lost 0 bases to trimming and J lost 2 bases, with 11 bases between them. The CDR3 sequence is CASSYSIASPYEQYF. As DNA, the CDR3 is TGTGCCAGCAGTTACTCGATAGCCAGCCCCTACGAGCAGTACTTC.

This chain links TRBV6-1 with TRBJ1-4; D uncertain. Germline values: CDR1 MNHNS, CDR2 SASEGT. This CDR3 comprises 15 residues. Trimming removed 3 bases at V and 0 bases at J, with 8 bases between. The CDR3 protein is CASSDPITTNEKLFF. CDR3 DNA: TGTGCCAGCAGTGACCCGATAACAACTAATGAAAAACTGTTTTTT.

The V gene is TRBV20-1, the J gene TRBJ1-4, with no clear D. Germline CDR1 DFQATT, CDR2 SNEGSKA (reference sequence). The CDR3 length is 11 residues. V was clipped by 1 base and J by 8 bases, with 5 bases between them. The CDR3 sequence: CSARVAEKLFF. The CDR3 DNA is TGCAGTGCTAGAGTGGCCGAAAAACTGTTTTTT.